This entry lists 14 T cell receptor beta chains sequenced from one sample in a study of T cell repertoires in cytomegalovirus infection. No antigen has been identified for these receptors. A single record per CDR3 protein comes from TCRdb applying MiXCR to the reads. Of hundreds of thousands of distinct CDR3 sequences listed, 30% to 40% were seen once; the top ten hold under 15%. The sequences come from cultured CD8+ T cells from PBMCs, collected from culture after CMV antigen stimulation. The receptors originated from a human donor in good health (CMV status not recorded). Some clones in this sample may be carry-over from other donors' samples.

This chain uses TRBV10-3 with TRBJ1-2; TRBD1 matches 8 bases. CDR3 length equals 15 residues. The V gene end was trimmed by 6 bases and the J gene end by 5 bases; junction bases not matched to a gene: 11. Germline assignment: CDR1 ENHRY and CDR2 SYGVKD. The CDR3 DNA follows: TGTGCCATCAGGCGAACCTTGGACAGGGAGTATGGCTACACCTTC. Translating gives CAIRRTLDREYGYTF.

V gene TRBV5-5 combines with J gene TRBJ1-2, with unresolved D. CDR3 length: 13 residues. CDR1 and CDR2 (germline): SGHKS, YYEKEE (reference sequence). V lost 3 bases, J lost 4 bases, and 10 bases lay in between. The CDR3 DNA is TGTGCCAGCAGCTCGGACTCTTTCTATGGCTACACCTTC. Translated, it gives CASSSDSFYGYTF.

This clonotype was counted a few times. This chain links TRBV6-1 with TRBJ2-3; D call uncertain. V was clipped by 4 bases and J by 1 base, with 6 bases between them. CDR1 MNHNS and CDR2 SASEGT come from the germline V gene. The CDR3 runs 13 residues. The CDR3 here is CASSVTGTDTQYF. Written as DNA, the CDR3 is TGTGCCAGCAGTGTAACAGGCACAGATACGCAGTATTTT.

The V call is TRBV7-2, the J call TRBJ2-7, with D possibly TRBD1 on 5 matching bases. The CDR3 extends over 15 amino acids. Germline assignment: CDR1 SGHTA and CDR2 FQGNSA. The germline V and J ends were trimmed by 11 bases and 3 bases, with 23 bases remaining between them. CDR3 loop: CAGNPRTPLDYEQYF. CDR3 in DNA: TGTGCCGGCAACCCCCGGACACCTTTAGACTACGAGCAGTACTTC.

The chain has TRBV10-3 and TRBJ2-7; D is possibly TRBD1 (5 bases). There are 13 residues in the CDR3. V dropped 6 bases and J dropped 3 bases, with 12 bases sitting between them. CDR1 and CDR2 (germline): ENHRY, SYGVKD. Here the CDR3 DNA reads TGTGCCATCAGATTCGAGACAGACTACGAGCAGTACTTC. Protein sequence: CAIRFETDYEQYF.

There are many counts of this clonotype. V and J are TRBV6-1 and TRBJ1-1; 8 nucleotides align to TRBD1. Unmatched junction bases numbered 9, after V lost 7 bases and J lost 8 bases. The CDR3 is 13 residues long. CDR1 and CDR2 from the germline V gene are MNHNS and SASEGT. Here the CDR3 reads CASIWTGRMEAFF. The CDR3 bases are TGTGCCAGCATCTGGACAGGGAGAATGGAAGCTTTCTTT.

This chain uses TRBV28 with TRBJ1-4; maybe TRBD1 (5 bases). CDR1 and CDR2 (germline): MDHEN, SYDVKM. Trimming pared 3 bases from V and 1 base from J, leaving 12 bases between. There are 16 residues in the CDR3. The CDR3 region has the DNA TGTGCCAGCAGTTTGGGTCAGGACAAAACTAATGAAAAACTGTTTTTT. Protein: CASSLGQDKTNEKLFF.

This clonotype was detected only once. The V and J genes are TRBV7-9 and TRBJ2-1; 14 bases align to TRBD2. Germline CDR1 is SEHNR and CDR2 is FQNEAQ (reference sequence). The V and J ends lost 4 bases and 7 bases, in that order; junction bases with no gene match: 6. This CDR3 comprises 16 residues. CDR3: CASSSTSGGALNEQFF. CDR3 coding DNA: TGTGCCAGCAGCTCGACTAGCGGGGGGGCTCTGAATGAGCAGTTCTTC. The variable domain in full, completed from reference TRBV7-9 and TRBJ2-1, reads DTGVSQNPRHKITKRGQNVTFRCDPISEHNRLYWYRQTLGQGPEFLTYFQNEAQLEKSRLLSDRFSAERPKGSFSTLEIQRTEQGDSAMYLCASSSTSGGALNEQFFGPGTRLTVL.

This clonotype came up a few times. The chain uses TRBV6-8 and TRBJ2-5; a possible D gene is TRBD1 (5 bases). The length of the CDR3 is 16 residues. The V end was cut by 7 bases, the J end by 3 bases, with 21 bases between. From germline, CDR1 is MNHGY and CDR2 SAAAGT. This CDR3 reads CASMGPDLDGEETQYF. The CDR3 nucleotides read TGTGCCAGCATGGGGCCCGATCTAGACGGCGAAGAGACCCAGTACTTC.

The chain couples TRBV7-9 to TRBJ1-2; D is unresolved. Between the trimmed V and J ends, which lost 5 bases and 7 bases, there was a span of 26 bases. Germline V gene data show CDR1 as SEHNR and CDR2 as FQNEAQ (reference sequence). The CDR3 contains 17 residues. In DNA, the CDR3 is TGTGCCAGCAGCAACCCTACTATTGACTCCCTGTTTGGTGGCTACACCTTC. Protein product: CASSNPTIDSLFGGYTF.

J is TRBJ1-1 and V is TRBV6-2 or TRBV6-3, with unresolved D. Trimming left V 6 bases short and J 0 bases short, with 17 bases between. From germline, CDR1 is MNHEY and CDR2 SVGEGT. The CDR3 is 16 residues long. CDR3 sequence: CASSTAGKGLNTEAFF. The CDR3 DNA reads TGTGCCAGCAGCACCGCGGGGAAGGGATTGAACACTGAAGCTTTCTTT.

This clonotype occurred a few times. CDR3 sequence reads: CASSQNRDWDQPQHF. CDR3 bases: TGTGCCAGCAGCCAAAATAGAGACTGGGACCAGCCCCAGCATTTT. The chain employs TRBV4-2 and TRBJ1-5; D might be TRBD1 (5 bases). Trimming took 2 bases from V and 7 from J, leaving 15 bases between them. Germline V gives CDR1 LGHNA, CDR2 YNFKEQ. The CDR3 is made up of 15 amino acids.

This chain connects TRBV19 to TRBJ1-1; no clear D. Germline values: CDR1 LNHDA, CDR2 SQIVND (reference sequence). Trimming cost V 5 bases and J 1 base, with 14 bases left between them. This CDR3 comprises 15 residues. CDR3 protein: CASSPKLYSNTEAFF. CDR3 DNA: TGTGCCAGTAGTCCAAAGCTGTACTCGAACACTGAAGCTTTCTTT.

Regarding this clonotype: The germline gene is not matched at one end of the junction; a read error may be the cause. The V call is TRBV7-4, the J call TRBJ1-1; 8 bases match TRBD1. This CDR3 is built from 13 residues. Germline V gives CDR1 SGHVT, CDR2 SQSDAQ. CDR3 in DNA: TGTGTCAGCAGCTTCGGACAGGGCACTGAAGCTTTCTTT. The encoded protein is CVSSFGQGTEAFF.